This TCR beta chain was identified during a study of T cell changes during pregnancy in multiple sclerosis. Germline-derived CDR1 and CDR2 are MNHNS and SASEGT. The CDR3 sequence is 13 residues long. V trimming: 5 bases; J trimming: 5 bases; junction bases outside the gene matches: 5. Here immunoSEQ multiplex PCR was the method, and the copy in TCRdb shows in-frame clones only, minus some. Among around 110,000 clones listed, 91% were seen once. The sequencing here drew on peripheral blood, taken before pregnancy. The TCR sequence derives from a female donor with multiple sclerosis, enrolled in a pregnancy study. The V gene is TRBV6-1, the J gene TRBJ2-5, with TRBD1 matching over 7 bases. As DNA, the CDR3 is TGTGCCAGCAGTCTGACAGGGTGGGAGACCCAGTACTTC. Translated, it gives CASSLTGWETQYF.